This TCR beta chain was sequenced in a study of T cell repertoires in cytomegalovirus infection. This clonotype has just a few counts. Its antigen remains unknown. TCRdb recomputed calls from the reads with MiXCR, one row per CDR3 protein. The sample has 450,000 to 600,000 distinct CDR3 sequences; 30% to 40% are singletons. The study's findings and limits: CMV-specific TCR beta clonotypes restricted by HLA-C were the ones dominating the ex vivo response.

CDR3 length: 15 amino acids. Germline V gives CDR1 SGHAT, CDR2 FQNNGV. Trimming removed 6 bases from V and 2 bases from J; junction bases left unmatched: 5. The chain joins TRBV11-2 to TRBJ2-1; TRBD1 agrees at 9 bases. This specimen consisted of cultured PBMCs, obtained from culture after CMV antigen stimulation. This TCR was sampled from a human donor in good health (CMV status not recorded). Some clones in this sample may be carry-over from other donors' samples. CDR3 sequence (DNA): TGTGCCAGCAGACCGGGACAGGGAACCTACAATGAGCAGTTCTTC. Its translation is CASRPGQGTYNEQFF.